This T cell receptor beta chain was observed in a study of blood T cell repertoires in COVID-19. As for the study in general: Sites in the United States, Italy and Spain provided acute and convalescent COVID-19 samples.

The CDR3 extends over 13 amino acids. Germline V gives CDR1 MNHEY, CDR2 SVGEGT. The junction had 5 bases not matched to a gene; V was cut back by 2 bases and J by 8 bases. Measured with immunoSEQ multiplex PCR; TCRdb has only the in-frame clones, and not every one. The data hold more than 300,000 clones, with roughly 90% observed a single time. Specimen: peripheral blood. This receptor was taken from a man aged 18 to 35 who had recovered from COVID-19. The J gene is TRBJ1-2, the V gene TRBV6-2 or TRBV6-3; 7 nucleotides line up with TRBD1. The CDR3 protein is CASSYPQGGGYTF. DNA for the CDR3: TGTGCCAGCAGTTACCCCCAGGGGGGCGGCTACACCTTC.